This T cell receptor beta chain derives from a study of long-term antiretroviral therapy in people with HIV (dated 2022 in TCRdb). For the wider study: The earliest samples were collected about a decade before the 2015 WHO recommendation for immediate ART, when ART was typically delayed until CD4 counts fell. A retrospective serial study tested whether changes in peripheral blood TRB repertoire composition and diversity were associated with ART initiation and durable HIV suppression. A total of roughly 200 cryopreserved PBMC samples came from 25 to 35 adults with confirmed HIV infection and were collected serially over a mean of roughly six years (range 1-12). About 35% of the 30 participants with HIV were female. No cross-contamination during QIAcube processing was shown when test extractions of a monoclonal T-cell line were performed alongside about 33 polyclonal samples. General study outcomes and caveats: No data were available on ART adherence, viral resistance or therapy changes, limiting inferences about post-ART repertoire changes. Narrower CDR3 length ranges were observed in HIV repertoires than in controls, and an antigen-experienced repertoire with only a slight naive shift after ART was suggested by the network structure. The samples were dated from about 2004 to 2018, and the ART regimens that were used may be less effective than current ART regimens. Because PBMC availability was limited, only the TCR beta chain was sequenced, with no alpha chain pairing. The repertoire was dominated across all time points by expanded TRB clones identified before ART initiation, although this dominance was seen to fluctuate and to decrease in many PLHIV after ART. Unsorted PBMC were profiled instead of sorted CD4+ and CD8+ T cells because pre-ART samples had limited cell numbers. Starting ART was linked to a significant rise in TRB diversity, yet even with long-term ART the diversity remained significantly lower than in transplant donor controls.

Participants were included only if at least one PBMC sample before ART initiation and at least two post-ART samples were available. Every participant with HIV received treatment in the United States of America. Before DNA extraction, cryopreserved samples of roughly 0.95-10 million PBMC were thawed and washed. At the time of the earliest PBMC sample, participants with HIV were aged between about 20 and 55 years. PBMC samples from each participant spanned 1-4 timepoints before ART initiation and 2-8 timepoints after ART initiation, with a median of 7 samples. Serial HIV viral load, CD4+ T-cell count, ART history and demographic data were obtained for every participant. Genomic DNA was extracted from unsorted PBMC with a Qiagen kit on a QIAcube, with processing performed in batches of 12 samples. CDR1 and CDR2, per the germline V gene (reference sequence), are MNHNY and SVGAGI. The CDR3 numbers 14 residues from cysteine through phenylalanine. The retained sequence is limited to the CDR3, 42 bases, with the frame set at the first base. Germline trimming amounts to 2 bases on V and 5 bases on J, with 3 as the count of junction bases outside the gene matches.

The immunoSEQ hsTCRB v3.0 assay was used at survey level resolution for TRB variable region sequencing. TRB sequencing targeted a depth of about 35,000-50,000 T-cell genomes per sample. Pooled TRB libraries were sequenced on an Illumina MiSeq with a v3 150-cycle kit. The original pipeline was this. Repertoire analysis was run in R within a reproducible Nextflow workflow that covered QC, data transformation and analysis. LymphoSeq2, an R package for exploring AIRR-Seq data, was used to implement custom analyses. A handful of samples that produced fewer than 5000 total TRB sequences were removed, so 200 or so HIV repertoires were analyzed. Among the roughly 200 retained HIV repertoires, 55 to 60 were collected before ART initiation and 129 after ART initiation. Repertoires were downsampled to 5000 TRB nucleotide sequences, and summary statistics were averaged over 100 downsampling iterations. The analysis kept only TRB sequences whose CDR3 regions were at least seven amino acids long. Diversity was measured with a Shannon entropy-derived clonality score and the Gini coefficient. In repertoire networks, the top 5000 CDR3 amino acid sequences were linked whenever an edit distance of one separated two sequences. For TRB CDR3 amino acid sequences, antigen specificity groups and MHC restriction were predicted with GLIPH2. CDR3 amino acid sequences were matched against VDJdb and McPAS-TCR to flag known CMV, EBV, HIV or tissue antigen associations. Pre-ART, post-ART and control groups were compared with Wilcoxon signed-rank tests and Holm-Bonferroni correction. Imported from immuneACCESS, the table was reduced by TCRdb to in-frame sequences with V and J called. These copies leave out some clones; in studies compared against another copy, an unresolved V gene accounts for under half, and the cause of the remainder is not known. The V and J calls and clone size are taken from that table; D and trimming were inferred from the DNA. This sample has about 34,000 clones in its table, and 94% of those were observed once. The top ten hold around 3.8% of the sample.

Regarding this clone: The clone's antigen remains unknown. Within one base of it there is no much larger clone, and no base qualities were kept.

The TCR comes from a woman between 45 and 65 years old with HIV. Recombination joined TRBV6-6 with TRBJ1-1, with 9 middle bases fitting TRBD1. Sequencing was performed on unsorted PBMCs, taken about 5.1 years after starting antiretroviral therapy. The DNA is as follows: TGTGCCAGCAGTTACGGGACAGGGAGGACTGAAGCTTTCTTT. Its product reads: CASSYGTGRTEAFF.